The entry that follows covers one T cell receptor beta chain sequence. The clone's antigen remains unknown. One end of the junction fails to match germline, which may point to a read error. Using the deep immunoSEQ assay, multiplex PCR amplified TCR CDR3 regions from genomic DNA. Genomic DNA extracted from each cell subset was distributed evenly over all wells of several immunoSEQ 96-well plates, and each plate served as one replicate. For sorted subsets, each replicate PCR was loaded with 150 to 250 ng genomic DNA, equivalent to some 31,000 T cell genomes. The purified libraries were quantified using a Qubit 3.0 fluorometer, sized with a Bioanalyzer 2100, and then quantified again using the KAPA Library Quantification kit. Each immunoSEQ 96-well plate was sequenced on its own single-read 150-cycle Illumina NextSeq 550 flow cell. The original pipeline was this. Because only junctional sequences without quality scores were contained in the immunoSEQ output, filtering matching that applied to full-length reads could not be performed. Sequences were annotated with PyIR, a Python wrapper for IgBLAST v1.9, using IMGT germline references to assign V/J genes and CDR3. Reads were filtered out if the reads had weak V/J assignments (E-value above 1e-6), no CDR3, stop codons, out-of-frame junctions, or ambiguous translated residues. V3J clonotypes were defined as sequences sharing the same inferred V gene, J gene, and CDR3 amino acid sequence. To compute the percentage overlap between repertoires, the number of shared unique clonotypes was divided by the size of the smaller repertoire. Richness of each repertoire was evaluated using RTK rarefaction, the Chao1 estimator, and Recon v2.1 estimates of unobserved clonotypes. Generation probabilities for all TCRbeta clonotypes obtained by the gDNA method from a handful of donors were computed using OLGA. This immuneACCESS table, as held by TCRdb, lists in-frame sequences with V and J called but not all clones. Of the missing ones, under half trace to an unresolved V gene in checked studies; the others have no known cause. V, J and clone size derive from that table, while D and trimming were established from the DNA sequence. The sample table lists over a million clones, around 98.5% of them with a count of one. 0.36% of the sample goes to the ten largest clones.

Healthy HIV-negative adults with no recently reported acute infections or vaccinations were included as donors. Every donor was a Caucasian adult living in Nashville, Tennessee, USA. Magnetic negative selection was used to enrich CD4+ T cells, after which naive cells were positively selected on CD45RA and the negative fraction became the memory subset. After blood collection by leukapheresis, PBMCs were isolated using Ficoll-Histopaque density gradient centrifugation and then cryopreserved in the vapor phase of liquid nitrogen. Analytical flow cytometry was used to check the purity and quantity of every magnetically sorted T cell population. Each sorted fraction had its genomic DNA isolated and then quantified by UV absorbance on a Nanodrop 2000c. This sample is part of a study of shared clonotypes between healthy human individuals (dated by TCRdb to 2019 to 2021). Background for the entire study: The cohort included three men and two women between 18 and 49 years of age. To increase sequencing depth and limit assay-specific biases, different laboratories used diverse techniques to prepare libraries and sequence TCR repertoires. To estimate repertoire size and how much clonotype sharing occurs between individuals, the study deeply sequenced the blood TCR repertoires of 5 or 6 healthy adults. Per donor, leukapheresis produced somewhere between about 0.8 and 9.5 billion PBMCs. For each donor, three plates each were used for CD4 naive and CD4 memory, two plates were used for CD8 naive, and one plate was used for CD8 memory. Points the paper makes about the study in general: Pairwise subsampling led to the expectation that sequencing depth would affect the degree of clonotype sharing among donors. The genetic and exposure-history diversity represented was limited by the small number of donors. Across a few donors, about 5% of naive CD4, 3% to 3.5% of naive CD8, 2% to 2.5% of memory CD4, and roughly 0.41% of memory CD8 clonotypes were shared. Sampling was restricted to blood, and TCR repertoires in tissues likely differ from the TCR repertoires found in blood. Estimated clonotype richness was generally larger for naive than for memory subsets. Compared with non-shared clonotypes, clonotypes shared by all four sorted-subset donors had higher generation probabilities. Even with the large sequencing depth, rarefaction of the sorted-subset datasets indicated that sequencing was incomplete.

CDR3 length: 14 amino acids, cysteine to phenylalanine. Only the CDR3 part of the read is kept: 42 bases, read in frame from the first base. Taken from the germline V gene, the CDR1 and CDR2 loops are SGHDN and FVKESK. Sequenced: naive CD4+ T cells sorted from blood. The cell subset or site label here, explained by the study, means: CD45RA+ positively selected. This chain joins TRBV14 to TRBJ2-1; the D gene assignment is ambiguous. The receptor was isolated from a man between 25 and 39 years old in good health. The DNA reads TGTGCCAGCAGCCAAGTTGACTCCTTCAATGAGCAGTTCTTC. This translates into CASSQVDSFNEQFF. When the CDR3 is completed using the reference TRBV14 and TRBJ2-1 genes on either side, the full variable domain is EAGVTQFPSHSVIEKGQTVTLRCDPISGHDNLYWYRRVMGKEIKFLLHFVKESKQDESGMPNNRFLAERTGGTYSTLKVQPAELEDSGVYFCASSQVDSFNEQFFGPGTRLTVL.